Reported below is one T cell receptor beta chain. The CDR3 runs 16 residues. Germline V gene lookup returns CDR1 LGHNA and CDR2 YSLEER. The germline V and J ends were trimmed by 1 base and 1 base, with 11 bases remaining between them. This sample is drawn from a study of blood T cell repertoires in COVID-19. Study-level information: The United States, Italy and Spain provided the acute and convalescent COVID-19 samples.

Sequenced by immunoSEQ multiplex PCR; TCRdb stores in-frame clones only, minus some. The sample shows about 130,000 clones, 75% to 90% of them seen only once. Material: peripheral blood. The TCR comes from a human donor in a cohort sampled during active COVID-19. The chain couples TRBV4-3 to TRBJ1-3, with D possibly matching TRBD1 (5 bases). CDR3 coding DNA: TGCGCCAGCAGCCAAGTTAGCGGGGGATCTGGAAACACCATATATTTT. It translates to CASSQVSGGSGNTIYF.